One sample yielded the 21 T cell receptor beta chains listed below, sequenced in a study of T cells in Graves' hyperthyroidism and ophthalmopathy. RNA transcripts served as the template for amplifying TCR beta CDR3 regions. The HTBI primer set was used in a first-round RT-PCR of the TCR CDR3. TCRdb re-called the multiplex PCR reads with MiXCR, one entry per CDR3 protein. The data show a few hundred thousand distinct CDR3 sequences, about 18% seen once. Sequenced sample: blood. The receptors shown here come from a woman between 50 and 59 years old with Graves' hyperthyroidism.

The chain combines TRBV7-8 with TRBJ2-3, with 9 bases lining up with TRBD1. With V trimmed by 0 bases and J by 2 bases, 3 bases remained unmatched. Per the germline V gene, CDR1 is SGHVS and CDR2 is FQNEAQ. The CDR3 has 16 amino acids. CDR3 amino acids: CASSLAQGAYTDTQYF. The CDR3 DNA follows: TGTGCCAGCAGCTTAGCACAGGGGGCCTACACAGATACGCAGTATTTT.

The CDR3 region has the DNA TGTGCCAGCCGGGACTCCCCCGATGAGCAGTTCTTC. This codes for CASRDSPDEQFF. This rearrangement joins TRBV10-3 to TRBJ2-1; tentative D call: TRBD2 (6 bases). V lost 10 bases and J lost 8, with 15 bases in between. The CDR3 extends over 12 amino acids. Germline assignment: CDR1 ENHRY and CDR2 SYGVKD.

The genes are TRBV6-1 and TRBJ1-1; D not certain. The V end was cut by 11 bases, the J end by 3 bases, with 16 bases between. Germline V lookup: CDR1 MNHNS, CDR2 SASEGT. This CDR3 has 13 amino acids. The CDR3 DNA sequence: TGTGCCGGGAAAATGGCCGGGGACACTGAAGCTTTCTTT. Protein product: CAGKMAGDTEAFF.

This clonotype was counted only a few times. This chain joins TRBV6-1 and TRBJ2-1, with 8 bases aligning to TRBD2. After removal of 2 bases from V and 6 bases from J, the junction contained 9 bases not matched to a gene. The CDR3 contains 16 residues. Germline V gene sequence: CDR1 MNHNS, CDR2 SASEGT. CDR3 residues: CASSEIPAGGINEQFF. As DNA, the CDR3 is TGTGCCAGCAGTGAAATCCCGGCGGGGGGTATCAATGAGCAGTTCTTC.

The chain links TRBV10-3 to TRBJ2-1, with D possibly TRBD2 on 6 matching bases. There are 15 residues in the CDR3. Germline lookup yields CDR1 ENHRY and CDR2 SYGVKD. Trimming took 2 bases from V and 9 from J, leaving 17 bases between them. CDR3 DNA: TGTGCCATCAGTGAGGGAGGGTACGGGGCTACTGAGCAGTTCTTC. Its protein is CAISEGGYGATEQFF.

V and J are TRBV3-1 and TRBJ2-6, with no clear D. Germline V CDR1 and CDR2: LGHDT, YNNKEL (reference sequence). This CDR3 contains 14 residues. The V gene lost 0 bases and the J gene lost 3 bases, with 3 bases spanning the gap. The CDR3 is CASSQEGGANVLTF. CDR3 coding DNA: TGTGCCAGCAGCCAAGAAGGTGGGGCCAACGTCCTGACTTTC.

This clonotype showed up many times. The chain combines TRBV3-1 with TRBJ2-3; D tentatively fits TRBD1 or TRBD2 (5 bases each). With 1 base removed from V and 5 bases from J, the gap between germline ends came to 7 bases. The CDR3 is made up of 13 amino acids. CDR1 LGHDT and CDR2 YNNKEL come from the germline V gene (reference sequence). CDR3 region: CASSQGGRDTQYF. CDR3 bases: TGTGCCAGCAGCCAAGGGGGGAGAGATACGCAGTATTTT.

This clonotype was seen a few times. The chain links TRBV20-1 to TRBJ1-1; perhaps TRBD1 as D (5 bases). Trimming removed 6 bases at V and 11 bases at J, with 28 bases between. The CDR3 runs to 15 residues. Germline V gives CDR1 DFQATT, CDR2 SNEGSKA (reference sequence). The CDR3 DNA reads as TGCAGTGCGAGAAGGGACGAAACACAGGATATCCCCGCTTTCTTT. It specifies CSARRDETQDIPAFF.

The CDR3 is CSASLPSGGAILTDTQYF. The CDR3 DNA is TGCAGTGCTAGTTTGCCTAGCGGGGGGGCAATTCTCACAGATACGCAGTATTTT. This chain links TRBV20-1 with TRBJ2-3; TRBD2 matches 12 bases. The V and J ends lost 3 bases and 2 bases, in that order; junction bases with no gene match: 12. CDR1 and CDR2 (germline): DFQATT, SNEGSKA (reference sequence). This CDR3 has 18 residues.

In this sample, this clonotype turned up many times. Here the CDR3 reads CASSEAGGANEQFF. The DNA for the CDR3 is TGTGCCAGCAGTGAAGCGGGGGGGGCCAATGAGCAGTTCTTC. This chain joins TRBV6-1 and TRBJ2-1; D possibly corresponds to TRBD2 (7 bases). The CDR3 has 14 residues. The V gene's germline CDR1 is MNHNS and CDR2 SASEGT. The ends were cut back, 0 bases at V and 6 bases at J, with 9 bases in the middle.

This chain links TRBV7-2 with TRBJ2-1; 9 bases map to TRBD1. This CDR3 spans 13 amino acids. Germline V gene lookup returns CDR1 SGHTA and CDR2 FQGNSA. Unmatched junction bases numbered 3, after V lost 4 bases and J lost 8 bases. For the CDR3, the DNA is TGTGCCAGCAGCTGGGACAGGGTGGATGAGCAGTTCTTC. Encoded protein: CASSWDRVDEQFF.

Ten or more counts support this clonotype. CDR3 in amino acids: CAWQGPSYEQYF. The CDR3 DNA follows: TGTGCCTGGCAGGGGCCCTCCTACGAGCAGTACTTC. The chain links TRBV30 to TRBJ2-7, with D tentatively TRBD1 (6 bases). Per the germline V gene, CDR1 is GTSNPN and CDR2 is SVGIG (reference sequence). The CDR3 covers 12 residues. V was pared by 5 bases and J by 0 bases, with 8 bases between.

This clonotype was seen ten or more times. The chain couples TRBV7-9 to TRBJ1-1; D unresolved. V gave up 1 base and J gave up 4 bases, with 13 bases separating them. Germline-derived CDR1 and CDR2 are SEHNR and FQNEAQ (reference sequence). The CDR3 loop spans 15 amino acids. CDR3 nucleotide sequence: TGTGCCAGCAGCTTAGATCTGGGCGGGATCACTGAAGCTTTCTTT. It codes for CASSLDLGGITEAFF.

Turning to this clonotype: Given a much more abundant clone one base away, this may be a read error. The chain joins TRBV20-1 to TRBJ1-4; D may be TRBD1 (6 bases). Per the germline V gene, CDR1 is DFQATT and CDR2 is SNEGSKA (reference sequence). The CDR3 is 14 residues long. The chain's CDR3 is CSARRQEGNDKLFF. The CDR3 nucleotides are TGCAGTGCTAGACGACAGGAAGGGAATGACAAACTGTTTTTT.

The sample holds a few counts of this clonotype. The CDR3, as DNA: TGTGCCAGCAGGACTGGGGGGTTCCTCCCCTACGAGCAGTACTTC. Amino acid sequence: CASRTGGFLPYEQYF. J is TRBJ2-7 and V is TRBV6-1, with a possible D match to TRBD2 (6 bases). The germline CDR1 and CDR2 sequences are MNHNS and SASEGT. V gave up 6 bases and J gave up 2 bases, with 17 bases separating them. The CDR3 sequence is 15 residues long.

The chain uses TRBV29-1 and TRBJ2-6, with 12 bases lining up with TRBD1. Unmatched junction bases numbered 2, after V lost 3 bases and J lost 2 bases. The CDR3 length is 16 residues. The germline CDR1 and CDR2 sequences are SQVTM and ANQGSEA. The CDR3 loop reads CSVEGTGGAGANVLTF. CDR3 coding DNA: TGCAGCGTTGAGGGGACAGGGGGCGCTGGGGCCAACGTCCTGACTTTC.

At least ten counts were recorded for this clonotype. The rearrangement uses TRBV11-2 and TRBJ1-5; D unclear. CDR3 size: 13 residues. The germline CDR1 and CDR2 sequences are SGHAT and FQNNGV. V was pared by 3 bases and J by 5 bases, with 8 bases between. In DNA, the CDR3 is TGTGCCAGCAGCTTTGGATCTGATCAGCCCCAGCATTTT. This encodes CASSFGSDQPQHF.

This clonotype has only one observation. The chain's CDR3 is CSALPGGNQPQHF. The CDR3 nucleotides are TGCAGTGCACTCCCAGGGGGCAATCAGCCCCAGCATTTT. V gene TRBV20-1 combines with J gene TRBJ1-5; possible D gene TRBD1, 6 bases. The CDR3 length is 13 residues. Germline CDR1 is DFQATT and CDR2 is SNEGSKA (reference sequence). V dropped 6 bases and J dropped 2 bases, with 11 bases sitting between them.

At least ten counts were recorded for this clonotype. The genes are TRBV11-2 and TRBJ2-1, with D possibly TRBD1 on 6 matching bases. Germline V gene lookup returns CDR1 SGHAT and CDR2 FQNNGV. Trimming pared 3 bases from V and 3 bases from J, leaving 12 bases between. The CDR3 runs 15 residues. The DNA of the CDR3 is TGTGCCAGCAGCTTTGGGACAAATTTCTACAATGAGCAGTTCTTC. Its protein is CASSFGTNFYNEQFF.

This clonotype has at least ten counts. Relative to the germline gene, one junction end is altered; a read error may explain this. The V gene is TRBV9, the J gene TRBJ2-2; D gene uncertain. The germline CDR1 and CDR2 sequences are SGDLS and YYNGEE. The CDR3 covers 12 residues. The CDR3 sequence: CASSVVTGELFF. Here the CDR3 DNA reads TGTGCCAGCAGTGTAGTCACCGGGGAGCTGTTTTTT.

This chain connects TRBV5-1 to TRBJ2-3, with 11 bases fitting TRBD2. The CDR3 covers 16 residues. CDR1 is SGHRS and CDR2 is YFSETQ in the germline V gene. V was pared by 3 bases and J by 0 bases, with 3 bases of the junction left unmatched. The CDR3 DNA is TGCGCCAGCAGCTATAGGACTAGCGGGAGCACAGATACGCAGTATTTT. Translating it yields CASSYRTSGSTDTQYF.